This TCR beta chain was sequenced during a study of cytomegalovirus exposure and HLA in healthy donors. Broader study findings: Donors were assumed by presence/absence analyses to have roughly uniform sequencing depth. Sequencing likely produced, as an artifact, a cluster of highly shared sequence variants. With further analysis later on, most CMV-associated TCR beta chains appeared HLA-restricted.

The PCR had 60 Vbeta and 13 Jbeta primers. Only in-frame clones appear in the TCRdb table, and some are missing; sequencing was by immunoSEQ multiplex PCR. The data hold over 100,000 clones, with 10% observed a single time. This clone was seen a few times. Its antigen remains unidentified. Germline CDR1 reads SNHLY; CDR2 reads FYNNEI. V gave up 3 bases and J gave up 5 bases, with 16 bases separating them. This CDR3 is built from 16 residues. This rearrangement joins TRBV2 to TRBJ2-2, with D maybe TRBD2 (6 bases). The TCR comes from a middle-aged man in good health and CMV-seropositive. The source material was PBMCs. The CDR3 loop is CASSEGRLDITGELFF. DNA of the CDR3: TGTGCCAGCAGTGAGGGTAGACTAGACATAACCGGGGAGCTGTTTTTT.